The clone carrying this T cell receptor (beta chain) was picked up a small number of times. TCRdb re-analysed the 5' RACE reads in MiXCR, keeping a single row per CDR3 protein. The sample shows around 390,000 distinct CDR3 sequences, 16% of them seen only once. This sample stems from a study of T-cell memory formation after mild COVID-19. The germline V gene has CDR1 MDHEN and CDR2 SYDVKM. V lost 9 bases and J lost 7, with 18 bases in between. The CDR3 is 13 amino acids. The chain uses TRBV28 and TRBJ1-1; tentatively, D is TRBD1 (5 bases). The sequencing input was PBMCs or a T cell subset sorted from them (not recorded which). The TCR sequence derives from a young man who had mild COVID-19 (a few samples of this study predate the infection). Cell type and time point are not known. In DNA form, the CDR3 reads TGTGCCAGTAAGGTACCGGGACCGCTTGAAGCTTTCTTT. Translating gives CASKVPGPLEAFF. The full variable domain, with the rest looked up from reference TRBV28 and TRBJ1-1, is DVKVTQSSRYLVKRTGEKVFLECVQDMDHENMFWYRQDPGLGLRLIYFSYDVKMKEKGDIPEGYSVSREKKERFSLILESASTNQTSMYLCASKVPGPLEAFFGQGTRLTVV.